This T cell receptor beta chain was sequenced in a study of T cells in localized non-small cell lung cancer. Study-level findings and limits: A median of around 60 clones ranked among the top 100 in tumor appeared in adjacent lung. Because only a single region of the tumor was sequenced, heterogeneity remains possible. Maximal T cell clonality occurred in uninvolved adjacent lung, with tumor ranking below it.

J was trimmed by 1 base and V by 5 bases; bases with no gene match: 6. The CDR3 totals 15 residues. Germline loops: CDR1 SGHNT, CDR2 YENEEA. In the case of this clone: Its antigen is unknown.

TCRdb keeps only in-frame clones here, not all; method: immunoSEQ multiplex PCR. This table holds about 83,000 clones, 75% to 85% found once. The TCR sequence derives from a female donor older than 55 with stage I lung adenocarcinoma. The sample consisted of peripheral blood, taken before any cancer treatment. This sequence joins TRBV11-3 and TRBJ1-1, with TRBD1 identical over 8 bases. The CDR3 spells CASSPGGIGNTEAFF. The CDR3 coding sequence is TGTGCCAGCAGCCCAGGGGGCATTGGGAACACTGAAGCTTTCTTT.